One and the same sample provided the 2 T cell receptor beta chains below, sequenced in a study of blood T cell repertoires in COVID-19. TCRdb's table, derived via immunoSEQ multiplex PCR, lists solely in-frame clones and lacks some. The sample has about 140,000 clones, roughly 79% seen once. Specimen: PBMCs or T cells enriched from blood (not recorded which). These receptor sequences come from a woman aged 45-60 years who had recovered from COVID-19.

J is TRBJ2-1 and V is TRBV6-5; 7 positions match TRBD1. In germline, CDR1 is MNHEY, CDR2 SVGAGI. Losses at the gene ends were 4 bases for V and 2 bases for J; bases not matched to a gene: 5. The CDR3 contains 15 residues. This CDR3 is CASSLPGTAYNEQFF. In DNA form, the CDR3 reads TGTGCCAGCAGTTTGCCCGGGACAGCCTACAATGAGCAGTTCTTC.

The rearrangement links TRBV2 to TRBJ1-3; D unresolved. Germline CDR1 SNHLY, CDR2 FYNNEI. CDR3 length equals 14 residues. V lost 9 bases and J lost 0, with 12 bases in between. CDR3 loop: CARSHSSSGNTIYF. The DNA of the CDR3 is TGTGCCAGAAGCCACAGCAGCTCTGGAAACACCATATATTTT.